This T cell receptor (beta chain) was recorded in a study of shared clonotypes between healthy human individuals. V trimming: 3 bases; J trimming: 9 bases; junction bases outside the gene matches: 9. The germline CDR1 and CDR2 sequences are MDHEN and SYDVKM. This CDR3 contains 14 residues. Naive CD8 populations comprised CD45RO-negative cells positively selected for CCR7, excluding terminally differentiated effector memory CD45RA+ cells. Libraries were prepared by immunoSEQ multiplex PCR; TCRdb keeps only in-frame clonotypes and omits some of them. The table includes hundreds of thousands of clones, approximately 96% detected once.

The chain joins TRBV28 to TRBJ1-1, with 8 positions matching TRBD1. The TCR was taken from a woman aged 25-40 years in good health. Sequenced sample: naive CD8+ T cells sorted from blood. This chain's CDR3 is CASSFLGTGTQAFF. The CDR3 DNA follows: TGTGCCAGCAGTTTCCTAGGGACAGGAACCCAAGCTTTCTTT.